Each of the 20 T cell receptor beta chains below was sequenced from the same sample in a study of cytomegalovirus exposure and HLA in healthy donors. The table came from immunoSEQ multiplex PCR; TCRdb's copy has only in-frame clones and leaves some out. Among about 110,000 clones listed, about 85% were seen once. Sequences were obtained from PBMCs. All receptors come from a woman under 30 in good health and CMV-seronegative.

The chain uses TRBV10-3 and TRBJ1-5; the match to TRBD1 covers 9 bases. V trimming: 3 bases; J trimming: 4 bases; junction bases outside the gene matches: 7. In germline, CDR1 is ENHRY, CDR2 SYGVKD. CDR3 length equals 16 residues. As DNA, the CDR3 is TGTGCCATCAGTGAATTTAAGGGACAGGGTAATCAGCCCCAGCATTTT. Protein: CAISEFKGQGNQPQHF.

The chain joins TRBV6-5 to TRBJ2-2, with TRBD1 identical over 7 bases. CDR1 and CDR2 from the germline V gene are MNHEY and SVGAGI. CDR3 length equals 14 residues. With V trimmed by 2 bases and J by 6 bases, 3 bases remained unmatched. CDR3 bases: TGTGCCAGCAGTTACGACAGGGTGCCCGGGGAGCTGTTTTTT. Translated: CASSYDRVPGELFF.

The chain couples TRBV6-1 to TRBJ2-2; D ambiguous. Trimming pared 3 bases from V and 5 bases from J, leaving 10 bases between. This CDR3 comprises 14 residues. CDR1 is MNHNS, CDR2 SASEGT, per germline. CDR3 sequence reads: CASSEVAGTGELFF. The DNA of the CDR3 is TGTGCCAGCAGTGAGGTAGCCGGGACCGGGGAGCTGTTTTTT.

J is TRBJ1-2 and V is TRBV6-5; possibly TRBD1 for D (5 bases). Trimming removed 7 bases at V and 7 bases at J, with 16 bases between. This CDR3 comprises 13 residues. The germline gives CDR1 MNHEY, CDR2 SVGAGI. CDR3 coding DNA: TGTGCCAGCACCTCGGGGAGGGGACGTGGCTACACCTTC. This gives the protein CASTSGRGRGYTF.

The chain couples TRBV5-1 to TRBJ2-7; 7 nucleotides line up with TRBD1. The V and J ends lost 4 bases and 3 bases, in that order; junction bases with no gene match: 4. Looked up from germline, CDR1 is SGHRS and CDR2 is YFSETQ. This CDR3 comprises 13 residues. The CDR3 here is CASSLGQVYEQYF. CDR3 DNA sequence: TGCGCCAGCAGCCTAGGACAGGTCTACGAGCAGTACTTC. Drawing the rest from reference TRBV5-1 and TRBJ2-7, the complete variable domain is KAGVTQTPRYLIKTRGQQVTLSCSPISGHRSVSWYQQTPGQGLQFLFEYFSETQRNKGNFPGRFSGRQFSNSRSEMNVSTLELGDSALYLCASSLGQVYEQYFGPGTRLTVT.

The chain couples TRBV9 to TRBJ1-1; D ambiguous. Germline loops: CDR1 SGDLS, CDR2 YYNGEE. There are 14 residues in the CDR3. Trimming cost V 4 bases and J 5 bases, with 15 bases left between them. The CDR3 is CASSSTGIATEAFF. CDR3 coding DNA: TGTGCCAGCAGCTCTACGGGGATAGCGACTGAAGCTTTCTTT.

V is TRBV27 and J is TRBJ1-2, with D maybe TRBD1 (6 bases). V lost 9 bases and J lost 0, with 20 bases in between. CDR1 is MNHEY and CDR2 is SMNVEV in the germline V gene (reference sequence). CDR3 length: 16 residues. The CDR3 sequence is CASSIGGLLANYGYTF. The CDR3 DNA follows: TGTGCCAGTTCAATAGGGGGATTATTAGCTAACTATGGCTACACCTTC.

This clone was seen just once. V usage is TRBV6-6 and J usage is TRBJ1-5; D uncertain. This CDR3 region has 14 residues. Germline CDR1 MNHNY, CDR2 SVGAGI (reference sequence). V dropped 6 bases and J dropped 3 bases, with 12 bases sitting between them. The CDR3 loop reads CASSVEAVNQPQHF. The DNA for the CDR3 is TGTGCCAGCAGCGTGGAGGCAGTCAATCAGCCCCAGCATTTT.

In this sample, this clone turned up once. CDR3 coding DNA: TGTGCCAGCAGTCCAGGGACAGGGTATCAGCCCCAGCATTTT. Amino acids: CASSPGTGYQPQHF. The rearrangement joins TRBV28 to TRBJ1-5; 9 positions agree with TRBD1. Per germline, CDR1 MDHEN and CDR2 SYDVKM. V was clipped by 5 bases and J by 5 bases; unmatched bases: 4. The CDR3 runs to 14 residues.

The chain recombines TRBV9 with TRBJ2-7; no clear D gene. Germline CDR1 is SGDLS and CDR2 is YYNGEE. With 1 base removed from V and 1 base from J, the gap between germline ends came to 12 bases. The CDR3 loop spans 15 amino acids. CDR3 in DNA: TGTGCCAGCAGCGTACGTGGAGAAGCTTCCTACGAGCAGTACTTC. Protein: CASSVRGEASYEQYF.

With respect to this clone: This specimen includes other DNA sequences encoding the same CDR3. V and J are TRBV11-2 and TRBJ2-5; 7 bases agree with TRBD2. This CDR3 comprises 15 residues. V was clipped by 3 bases and J by 1 base; unmatched bases: 5. CDR1 SGHAT and CDR2 FQNNGV come from the germline V gene. CDR3 DNA sequence: TGTGCCAGCAGCTTCTCGACGGGGGGCCAAGAGACCCAGTACTTC. This translates into CASSFSTGGQETQYF.

The rearrangement uses TRBV4-1 and TRBJ1-5; D unresolved. Germline lookup yields CDR1 MGHRA and CDR2 YSYEKL. This CDR3 has 15 amino acids. With 0 bases removed from V and 7 bases from J, the gap between germline ends came to 13 bases. This chain's CDR3 is CASSQDNGVQQPQHF. In DNA form, the CDR3 reads TGCGCCAGCAGCCAAGATAACGGGGTACAGCAGCCCCAGCATTTT.

The rearrangement uses TRBV2 and TRBJ2-3, with a tentative D call TRBD1 (6 bases). This CDR3 comprises 16 residues. Germline values: CDR1 SNHLY, CDR2 FYNNEI. Trimming stripped 6 bases from V and 2 bases from J, with 18 bases between. CDR3 coding DNA: TGTGCCAGCAGCGAGTGGACAGTAGATCACACAGATACGCAGTATTTT. Translated: CASSEWTVDHTDTQYF.

The J gene is TRBJ1-3, the V gene TRBV25-1, with 9 bases that match TRBD1. This CDR3 has 15 residues. With V trimmed by 4 bases and J by 7 bases, 8 bases remained unmatched. CDR1 and CDR2 (germline): MGHDK, SYGVNS. The CDR3 DNA follows: TGTGCCAGCAGTGCCTCGGGACAGGGAAGGAACACCATATATTTT. Its translation is CASSASGQGRNTIYF.

V is TRBV6-1 and J is TRBJ2-2, with a weak D call TRBD1 (5 bases). V was shortened by 6 bases and J by 5 bases, with 16 bases between the two germline ends. The germline V gene encodes CDR1 MNHNS and CDR2 SASEGT. This CDR3 contains 15 residues. DNA of the CDR3: TGTGCCAGCAGACAAATTCTAGGGGAAACCGGGGAGCTGTTTTTT. It codes for CASRQILGETGELFF.

The CDR3 sequence is CASSSNLRAITEAFF. The CDR3 DNA reads as TGTGCCAGCAGCTCCAACCTGAGGGCGATCACTGAAGCTTTCTTT. J is TRBJ1-1 and V is TRBV5-6, with D unresolved. The germline V gene encodes CDR1 SGHDT and CDR2 YYEEEE. The CDR3 extends over 15 amino acids. Trimming removed 3 bases at V and 4 bases at J, with 16 bases between.

This clone was recorded only once. The gene calls are TRBV5-4 and TRBJ2-4, with TRBD2 identical over 11 bases. The J segment lost 7 bases and the V segment lost 4 bases, leaving 7 bases of the junction unmatched. CDR3 length equals 15 residues. Germline V gives CDR1 SGHNT, CDR2 YYREEE (reference sequence). The CDR3 DNA follows: TGTGCCAGCAGCCGAGCACTAGCGGGGGATAACATTCAGTACTTC. Translating it yields CASSRALAGDNIQYF.

The rearrangement joins TRBV28 to TRBJ2-7; D unresolved. Per germline, CDR1 MDHEN and CDR2 SYDVKM. V was clipped by 6 bases and J by 0 bases, with 12 bases between them. This CDR3 has 14 amino acids. The CDR3 is CASSPSYSSYEQYF. CDR3 in DNA: TGTGCCAGCAGCCCCTCATATAGCTCCTACGAGCAGTACTTC.

There are a few counts of this clone. The chain uses TRBV6-1 and TRBJ2-1; tentative D call: TRBD1 (5 bases). CDR1 is MNHNS and CDR2 is SASEGT in the germline V gene. Trimming took off 6 bases at V and 5 bases at J, with 11 bases between the two ends. The CDR3 runs to 13 residues. The CDR3 sequence: CASRAVGDNEQFF. The CDR3 nucleotides are TGTGCCAGCAGGGCAGTAGGGGACAATGAGCAGTTCTTC.

This chain links TRBV2 with TRBJ2-3, with D uncertain. The CDR3 length is 11 residues. In germline, CDR1 is SNHLY, CDR2 FYNNEI. The V end lost 6 bases, the J end lost 3 bases, and 4 bases lay between the germline ends. CDR3 in amino acids: CASSRTDTQYF. In DNA, the CDR3 is TGTGCCAGCAGCCGTACAGATACGCAGTATTTT.